A selection of T cell receptor beta chains follows, all from one sample in a study of blood T cell repertoires in COVID-19. This table comes from immunoSEQ multiplex PCR, and its TCRdb copy is limited to in-frame clones, with some not included. The table includes 270,000 or so clones, roughly nine tenths detected once. What was sequenced was peripheral blood. These receptors were obtained from a woman aged 40 to 55 who had recovered from COVID-19. Both conserved end residues are part of each CDR3. D genes are given only for firm matches. Size is stated for part of the rows, as once, few or many counts, or as a class when the clone is expanded.

d_gene | abundance | j_gene | v_gene | CDR3nt | CDR3aa
TRBD1 | - | TRBJ2-3 | TRBV28 | TGTGCCAGCAGTATTTACCGACAGGGGGAAAAAGATACGCAGTATTTT | CASSIYRQGEKDTQYF
TRBD2 | - | TRBJ2-1 | TRBV11-3 | TGTGCCAGCAGCTCATCCGGGACTAGCGGGGGGTATGAGCAGTTCTTC | CASSSSGTSGGYEQFF
- | - | TRBJ1-3 | TRBV11-3 | TGTGCCAGCCTCCTGGTGAGCTCTGGAAACACCATATATTTT | CASLLVSSGNTIYF
- | - | TRBJ2-7 | TRBV19 | TGTGCCAGTAGTATAGACCTACAGGGTGCCTACGAGCAGTACTTC | CASSIDLQGAYEQYF
- | - | TRBJ2-2 | TRBV29-1 | TGCAGCGCGGGGGACAGCACCGGGGAGCTGTTTTTT | CSAGDSTGELFF
TRBD2 | - | TRBJ2-2 | TRBV7-9 | TGTGCCAGCAGCTTAGCAGCGGGGGGGCCGTCGAACACCGGGGAGCTGTTTTTT | CASSLAAGGPSNTGELFF
- | - | TRBJ1-1 | TRBV2 | TGTGCCAGCAAATCGGGTGACACTGAAGCTTTCTTT | CASKSGDTEAFF
TRBD2 | - | TRBJ2-1 | TRBV6-2/TRBV6-3 | TGTGCCAGCAGTTACCATGTTAAGTTCTCGAGCGGGAGAGTGAACAATGAGCAGTTCTTC | CASSYHVKFSSGRVNNEQFF
TRBD1 | - | TRBJ2-3 | TRBV11-3 | TGTGCCAGCAGCTTAGCTAGGGTGACAGGGGTTGGAGATACGCAGTATTTT | CASSLARVTGVGDTQYF
TRBD1 | - | TRBJ2-1 | TRBV6-1 | TGTGCCAGCAGTGAAGCAGGGGGCGGTTCTCGGAATGAGCAGTTCTTC | CASSEAGGGSRNEQFF
TRBD2 | - | TRBJ2-3 | TRBV6-6 | TGTGCCAGCAGTACCCCGGGGGGGAAAACAGATACGCAGTATTTT | CASSTPGGKTDTQYF
- | - | TRBJ1-1 | TRBV6-4 | TGTGCCAGCAAACATGGTTACACTGAAGCTTTCTTT | CASKHGYTEAFF
TRBD1 | - | TRBJ1-2 | TRBV2 | TGTGCCAGCAGTGGCGGGACAGGGGTCTGGGGTGGCTACACCTTC | CASSGGTGVWGGYTF
- | - | TRBJ1-2 | TRBV18 | TGTGCCAGCCGTCCCACGGGGACTTATGGCTACACCTTC | CASRPTGTYGYTF
- | - | TRBJ1-1 | TRBV29-1 | TGCAGCGGTTCCCTGACAGGGAACACTGAAGCTTTCTTT | CSGSLTGNTEAFF
- | few | TRBJ2-7 | TRBV5-1 | TGCGCCAGCAGTCTCTCCTCCGTAGGAGTTTACGAGCAGTACTTC | CASSLSSVGVYEQYF
TRBD1 | - | TRBJ2-3 | TRBV4-1 | TGCGCCAGCAGCCGAGAGGGACAGGGTGCAGCAGATACGCAGTATTTT | CASSREGQGAADTQYF
- | once | TRBJ2-1 | TRBV4-1 | TGCGCCAGCAACAGCGCCGGGACATCCTACAATGAGCAGTTCTTC | CASNSAGTSYNEQFF
- | few | TRBJ2-2 | TRBV3-1/TRBV3-2 | TGTGCCAGCAGCCAAGATACAACCGGGGAGCTGTTTTTT | CASSQDTTGELFF
- | - | TRBJ1-2 | TRBV12-5 | TGTGCTAGTGTCCATAACTATGGCTACACCTTC | CASVHNYGYTF
TRBD1 | - | TRBJ2-2 | TRBV12-5 | TGTGCTAGTGGTTTCACAGGGGGCATCACCGGGGAGCTGTTTTTT | CASGFTGGITGELFF
TRBD2 | - | TRBJ2-2 | TRBV6-5 | TGTGCCAGCGGCGAGCGGGGGGCTCACACCGGGGAGCTGTTTTTT | CASGERGAHTGELFF
- | once | TRBJ2-1 | TRBV12-3/TRBV12-4 | TGTGCCAGCAGTTTAAGTGGAATAGCTGAGCAGTTCTTC | CASSLSGIAEQFF
TRBD1 | - | TRBJ1-3 | TRBV14 | TGTGCCAGCAGCCGGACAGGGGAGGGTGTAAACACCATATATTTT | CASSRTGEGVNTIYF
- | - | TRBJ1-2 | TRBV7-9 | TGTGCCAGCAGCTATCAGGAAACCTATGGCTACACCTTC | CASSYQETYGYTF
- | - | TRBJ1-6 | TRBV27 | TGTGCCAGCAGTCCACAGGTTTCTTATAATTCACCCCTCCACTTT | CASSPQVSYNSPLHF
TRBD2 | - | TRBJ2-7 | TRBV7-2 | TGTGCCAGCAGCTTTCGGGGGGAGGAGCAGTACTTC | CASSFRGEEQYF
TRBD1 | - | TRBJ2-7 | TRBV19 | TGTGCCAGTAGTAGTACAGGGGCATACGAGCAGTACTTC | CASSSTGAYEQYF
- | - | TRBJ1-5 | TRBV28 | TGTGCCAGCTCCGAGGCCCGGGTCAGTCAGCCCCAGCATTTT | CASSEARVSQPQHF
- | - | TRBJ1-1 | TRBV2 | TGTGCCAGCCATAGAGGGACTCAAGCAGCTTTCTTT | CASHRGTQAAFF
- | - | TRBJ1-6 | TRBV12-3/TRBV12-4 | TGTGCCAGCAGTTGGGAGGAGACACCCCTCCACTTT | CASSWEETPLHF
- | - | TRBJ2-1 | TRBV30 | TGTGCCTGGAGCTCAGCGGACAATGAGCAGTTCTTC | CAWSSADNEQFF
- | - | TRBJ1-2 | TRBV30 | TGTGCCTGGAGACCCGCACTCTATGGCTACACCTTC | CAWRPALYGYTF
- | once | TRBJ1-1 | TRBV28 | TGTGCCAGCTCTCCGACAGTGTCGAACACTGAAGCTTTCTTT | CASSPTVSNTEAFF
TRBD2 | - | TRBJ2-2 | TRBV3-1/TRBV3-2 | TGTGCCAGCACACCCATTAGCGGGAGGGCCACCGGGGAGCTGTTTTTT | CASTPISGRATGELFF
TRBD1 | - | TRBJ1-2 | TRBV12-3/TRBV12-4 | TGTGCCAGCAGGTCAACAGGGGGAGGAGGCTACACCTTC | CASRSTGGGGYTF
- | - | TRBJ1-5 | TRBV28 | TGTGCCAGCAGTTCCCTCCAGGGTTGGGTGGAGAACAATCAGCCCCAGCATTTT | CASSSLQGWVENNQPQHF
- | - | TRBJ1-2 | TRBV7-9 | TGTGCCAGCAGCTTAGAGGCGGGACCGCTGTATGGCTACACCTTC | CASSLEAGPLYGYTF
TRBD1 | - | TRBJ2-1 | TRBV2 | TGTGCCAGCAGTGAAGGACAGGGAGACGGTAATGAGCAGTTCTTC | CASSEGQGDGNEQFF
- | - | TRBJ2-1 | TRBV7-2 | TGTGCCAGCAGCTTAACAGAGTTGGGTGAGCAGTTCTTC | CASSLTELGEQFF
- | - | TRBJ1-4 | TRBV27 | TGTGCCAGCATCTCCAGGGTGGGAAAACTGTTTTTT | CASISRVGKLFF
- | - | TRBJ1-6 | TRBV27 | TGTGCCAGCGGGGGGCTTGGCGGGGGAATTCTCCACTTT | CASGGLGGGILHF
TRBD2 | - | TRBJ2-1 | TRBV24-1 | TGTGCCACCAGTTTTAGCGGGACCTACAATGAGCAGTTCTTC | CATSFSGTYNEQFF
TRBD2 | - | TRBJ2-1 | TRBV5-4 | TGTGCCAGCAACCCCCTAGCGGGAGGGGATGAGCAGTTCTTC | CASNPLAGGDEQFF
TRBD1 | - | TRBJ2-6 | TRBV6-4 | TGTGCCAGCAGTGACACTTGGGGACAGGGGAAGTTTCTCTCTGGGGCCAACGTCCTGACTTTC | CASSDTWGQGKFLSGANVLTF
TRBD2 | - | TRBJ2-2 | TRBV7-2 | TGTGCCAGCAGCTCCTTTCCCCGTCGACTAGCGTCGAACACCGGGGAGCTGTTTTTT | CASSSFPRRLASNTGELFF
- | - | TRBJ2-3 | TRBV7-9 | TGTGCCAGCAGCCCCCAGGTCCCGTATCAGTATTTT | CASSPQVPYQYF